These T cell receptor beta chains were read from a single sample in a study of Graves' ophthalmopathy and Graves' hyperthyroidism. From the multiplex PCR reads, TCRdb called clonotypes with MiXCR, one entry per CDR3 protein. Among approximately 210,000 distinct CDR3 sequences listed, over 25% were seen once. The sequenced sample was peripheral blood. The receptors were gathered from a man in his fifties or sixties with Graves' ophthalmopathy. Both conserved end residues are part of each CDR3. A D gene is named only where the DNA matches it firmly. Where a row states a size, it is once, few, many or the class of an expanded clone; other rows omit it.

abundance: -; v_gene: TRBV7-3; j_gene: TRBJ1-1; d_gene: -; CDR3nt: TGTGCCAGCGCGGCCCAGGGAACTGAAGCTTTCTTT; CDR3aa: CASAAQGTEAFF
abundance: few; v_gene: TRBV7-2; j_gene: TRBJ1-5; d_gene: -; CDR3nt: TGTGCCAGCAGCTTAGACGGGAGTGATCAGCCCCAGCATTTT; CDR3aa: CASSLDGSDQPQHF
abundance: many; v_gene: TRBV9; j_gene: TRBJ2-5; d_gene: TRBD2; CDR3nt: TGTGCCAGCAGCGCCACTAGCGGGCGGGAGACCCAGTACTTC; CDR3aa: CASSATSGRETQYF
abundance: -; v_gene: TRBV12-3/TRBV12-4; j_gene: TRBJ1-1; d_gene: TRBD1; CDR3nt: TGTGCCAGCAGTTTAGTACAGGGGGGTGAAGCTTTCTTT; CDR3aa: CASSLVQGGEAFF
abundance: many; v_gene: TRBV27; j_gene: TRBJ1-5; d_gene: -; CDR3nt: TGTGCCAGCACCCCAGTTGCCTATAGCAATCAGCCCCAGCATTTT; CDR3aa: CASTPVAYSNQPQHF
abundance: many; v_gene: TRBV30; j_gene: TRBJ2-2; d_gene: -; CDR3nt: TGTGCCTGGAGTGTACCCTGGCGGGGTGAGACCGGGGAGCTGTTTTTT; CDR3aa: CAWSVPWRGETGELFF
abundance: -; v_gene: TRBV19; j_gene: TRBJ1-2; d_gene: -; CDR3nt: TGTGCCAGTAGCCCTCGGACGGAGTATGGCTACACCTTC; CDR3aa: CASSPRTEYGYTF
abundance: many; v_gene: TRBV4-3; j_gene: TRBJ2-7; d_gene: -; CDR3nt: TGCGCCAGCAGCCAAGGGGAGACCTACGAGCAGTACTTC; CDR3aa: CASSQGETYEQYF
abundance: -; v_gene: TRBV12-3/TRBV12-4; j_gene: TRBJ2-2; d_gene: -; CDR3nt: TGTGCCAGCAGTATTGTCCTGGAGCTGTTTTTT; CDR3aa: CASSIVLELFF
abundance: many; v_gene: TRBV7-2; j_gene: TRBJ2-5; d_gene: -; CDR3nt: TGTGCCAGCAGCTTCGAGAAATCGGAAGAGACCCAGTACTTC; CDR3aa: CASSFEKSEETQYF
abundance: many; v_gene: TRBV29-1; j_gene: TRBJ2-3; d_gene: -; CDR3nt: TGCAGCGTTGCTTGGGCAGGGGGGGGCACAGATACGCAGTATTTT; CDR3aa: CSVAWAGGGTDTQYF
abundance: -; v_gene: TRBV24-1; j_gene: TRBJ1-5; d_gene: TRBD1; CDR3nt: TGTGCCACCAGTGATACCGGGACAGGGGACAATCAGCCCCAGCATTTT; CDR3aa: CATSDTGTGDNQPQHF
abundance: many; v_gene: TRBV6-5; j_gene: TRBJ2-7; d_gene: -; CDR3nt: TGTGCCAGCAGGCCCCCTCAGGGACACCAGGGAGAGCAGTACTTC; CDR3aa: CASRPPQGHQGEQYF
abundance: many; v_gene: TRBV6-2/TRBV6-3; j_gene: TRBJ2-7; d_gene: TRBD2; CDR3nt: TGTGCCAGCAACCCGCCGGGACTAGCTTTCTACGAGCAGTACTTC; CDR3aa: CASNPPGLAFYEQYF
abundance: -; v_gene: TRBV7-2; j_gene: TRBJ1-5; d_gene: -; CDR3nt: TGTGCCAGCAGCTCCCAGGGTAGCCAGCCCCAGCATTTT; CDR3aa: CASSSQGSQPQHF
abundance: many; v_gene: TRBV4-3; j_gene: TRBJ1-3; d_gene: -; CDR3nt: TGCGCCAGCAGCGGAGAGACCGGGACACCCGGGAACACCATATATTTT; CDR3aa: CASSGETGTPGNTIYF
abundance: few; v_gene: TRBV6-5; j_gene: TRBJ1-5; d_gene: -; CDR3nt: TGTGCCAGCAGTACATCGCAGGGCATCGGTCAGCCCCAGCATTTT; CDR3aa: CASSTSQGIGQPQHF
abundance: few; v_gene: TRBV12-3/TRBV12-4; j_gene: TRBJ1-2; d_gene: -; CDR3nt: TGTGCCAGCAGTCAAACACGGGGAGACAGGATTAACTATGGCTACACCTTC; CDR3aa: CASSQTRGDRINYGYTF
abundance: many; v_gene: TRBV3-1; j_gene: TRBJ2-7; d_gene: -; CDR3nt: TGTGCCAGCAGCCAAGGAGGTGCCGACGAGCAGTACTTC; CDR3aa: CASSQGGADEQYF
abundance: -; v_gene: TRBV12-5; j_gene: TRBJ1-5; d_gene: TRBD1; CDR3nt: TGTGCTAGCACAAAGGGACAGTTCAATCAGCCCCAGCATTTT; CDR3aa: CASTKGQFNQPQHF